This T cell receptor beta chain is drawn from a study of T cells of healthy individuals. TCRdb passed the 5' RACE reads through MiXCR, listing each CDR3 protein once. The profile shows 95,000 to 100,000 distinct CDR3 sequences, around 17% of them singletons. This CDR3 has 15 residues. The germline V gene encodes CDR1 SGHTA and CDR2 FQGNSA. The V segment lost 4 bases and the J segment 5 bases; nucleotides outside the gene matches: 9. In this sample, this clonotype turned up many times. The chain employs TRBV7-2 and TRBJ2-5, with 8 bases fitting TRBD2. The source is a human donor in good health. CDR3 bases: TGTGCCAGCAGCTCCCGGGGGGGCTCGGGGGAGACCCAGTACTTC. It is translated as CASSSRGGSGETQYF.